This TCR beta chain was profiled in a study of T cell responses to AZD1222 COVID-19 vaccine. The assay was immunoSEQ multiplex PCR, and TCRdb's table has in-frame clones only and misses some. The repertoire holds 200,000 to 300,000 clones, approximately 95% seen once, with 0.55% in the top ten. General study findings and limits: Repertoires in all cases were sampled only once the peak T cell response had passed. Researchers report vaccine-associated CD4 TCRs spanning spike, with dominance at 160-218 and 743-854. Donors were largely white British and mainly female; clonal diversity was possibly underestimated.

On this clone: What it recognizes is unknown.

V was trimmed by 3 bases and J by 11 bases, leaving 13 bases between them. Germline V CDR1 and CDR2: MDHEN, SYDVKM. The CDR3 extends over 12 amino acids. The rearrangement uses TRBV28 and TRBJ1-1; D is ambiguous. This clonotype was sampled from an adult in good health. The input for sequencing was peripheral blood, taken on day 0 of AZD1222 vaccination. The CDR3 region is CASSLVGRPAFF. In DNA form, the CDR3 reads TGTGCCAGCAGTTTGGTTGGCAGGCCTGCTTTCTTT.